The rows below give T cell receptor beta chains drawn from one sample of a study of blood T cells in healthy people across ages. TCRdb processed the 5' RACE reads anew with MiXCR; each CDR3 protein has one entry. The repertoire has approximately 1,100,000 distinct CDR3 sequences, 35% to 50% of them found once; the top ten carry about 20%. The material sequenced was blood. Receptors originate from a woman between 55 and 75 years old in good health. The CDR3 runs from the conserved cysteine through the conserved F or W. A D gene is named only where the DNA matches it firmly. The size field is filled for only some rows; it gives once, few, many or a size class.

cdr3_aa cdr3_nt v_call clone_size j_call d_call
CSAEGLAGAESYEQYF TGCAGTGCTGAAGGACTAGCGGGAGCGGAGAGCTACGAGCAGTACTTC TRBV20-1 - TRBJ2-7 TRBD2
CASSVGSNSYEQYF TGTGCCAGCAGCGTAGGTTCGAACTCCTACGAGCAGTACTTC TRBV9 - TRBJ2-7 -
CSASRDLYEQYF TGCAGTGCTAGTAGGGACCTATACGAGCAGTACTTC TRBV20-1 - TRBJ2-7 -
CATSDTGTAGYNEQFF TGTGCCACCAGTGATACCGGGACCGCCGGTTACAATGAGCAGTTCTTC TRBV24-1 - TRBJ2-1 -
CASSQGGGTTEAFF TGCGCCAGCAGCCAGGGTGGGGGGACCACTGAAGCTTTCTTT TRBV5-1 - TRBJ1-1 -
CASSLWDRENYGYTF TGTGCCAGCAGCTTATGGGACAGGGAGAACTATGGCTACACCTTC TRBV7-2 - TRBJ1-2 TRBD1
CASSLSDYYNEQFF TGCGCCAGCAGCTTGAGTGACTACTATAATGAGCAGTTCTTC TRBV5-1 few TRBJ2-1 -
CASSPSGPNTGELFF TGTGCCAGCTCACCGAGCGGGCCGAACACCGGGGAGCTGTTTTTT TRBV18 - TRBJ2-2 -
CASSLGTGDGYEQYF TGTGCCAGCAGCTTGGGGACAGGGGACGGCTACGAGCAGTACTTC TRBV5-5 - TRBJ2-7 TRBD1
CASSREVRETQYF TGCGCCAGCAGCCGGGAGGTGAGGGAGACCCAGTACTTC TRBV10-1 few TRBJ2-5 TRBD2
CASTGGLAGPGELFF TGTGCCAGCACCGGAGGACTAGCGGGACCCGGGGAGCTGTTTTTT TRBV6-5 - TRBJ2-2 TRBD2
CASSLLERRGAEYNEQFF TGTGCCAGCAGTTTACTAGAACGGAGGGGGGCCGAATACAATGAGCAGTTCTTC TRBV12-3/TRBV12-4 - TRBJ2-1 -
CASSTDRVQETQYF TGTGCCAGCAGCACGGACAGGGTCCAAGAGACCCAGTACTTC TRBV13 - TRBJ2-5 TRBD1
CASSQGGLKQYF TGTGCCAGCAGCCAAGGGGGACTTAAGCAGTATTTT TRBV3-1 - TRBJ2-3 -
CASSPYSGSTGELFF TGTGCCAGCAGTCCCTATAGCGGGAGCACCGGGGAGCTGTTTTTT TRBV12-3/TRBV12-4 - TRBJ2-2 TRBD2
CASSLVPRDRGYNEQYF TGTGCCAGCAGCTTAGTCCCCCGGGACAGGGGGTACAATGAGCAGTACTTC TRBV11-1 - TRBJ2-7 TRBD1
CSASELAGAASSYNEQFF TGCAGTGCTAGTGAATTAGCGGGGGCCGCGAGCTCCTACAATGAGCAGTTCTTC TRBV20-1 - TRBJ2-1 TRBD2
CASSELAGGPNEQYF TGTGCCAGCAGTGAACTAGCGGGAGGGCCGAACGAGCAGTACTTC TRBV6-4 once TRBJ2-7 TRBD2
CASSYSDGAYEQYF TGTGCCAGCAGTTACTCGGACGGAGCCTACGAGCAGTACTTC TRBV6-5 - TRBJ2-7 -
CSAVRGTPNSPLHF TGCAGTGCTGTTAGGGGGACACCTAATTCACCCCTCCACTTT TRBV20-1 few TRBJ1-6 -
CASSLVPGSGANEQFF TGTGCCAGCAGCTTAGTCCCGGGGTCCGGGGCCAATGAGCAGTTCTTC TRBV11-2 - TRBJ2-1 -
CASRWTGGKETQYF TGTGCCAGCAGATGGACAGGGGGGAAAGAGACCCAGTACTTC TRBV2 - TRBJ2-5 TRBD1
CASNWNNEQFF TGTGCCAGCAACTGGAACAATGAGCAGTTCTTC TRBV27 - TRBJ2-1 -
CASSPTGGIEQYF TGTGCCAGCAGCCCGACAGGCGGGATCGAGCAGTACTTC TRBV12-3/TRBV12-4 few TRBJ2-7 -
CSARGGRVHEQYF TGCAGCGCCCGGGGAGGCAGGGTGCACGAGCAGTACTTC TRBV29-1 - TRBJ2-7 -
CASSPARASYEQYF TGTGCCAGCTCACCAGCGAGGGCCTCCTACGAGCAGTACTTC TRBV18 - TRBJ2-7 -
CSARDRLRPNYGYTF TGCAGTGCTAGAGATCGGCTCAGGCCTAACTATGGCTACACCTTC TRBV20-1 few TRBJ1-2 -
CASSGTGGSNSPLHF TGTGCCAGCAGTGGGACAGGGGGAAGTAATTCACCCCTCCACTTT TRBV27 - TRBJ1-6 TRBD1
CASSLAFSGSKYEQYF TGCGCCAGCAGCTTGGCCTTTAGCGGGAGCAAATACGAGCAGTACTTC TRBV5-1 few TRBJ2-7 TRBD2
CASGTSGRMETQYF TGCGCCAGCGGGACTAGCGGGAGGATGGAGACCCAGTACTTC TRBV5-1 few TRBJ2-5 TRBD2
CASSGITFSYNEQFF TGTGCCAGCAGCGGTATAACGTTCTCCTACAATGAGCAGTTCTTC TRBV27 - TRBJ2-1 -
CASSPIPGRGNYGYTF TGTGCCAGCAGTCCCATCCCGGGCAGGGGAAACTATGGCTACACCTTC TRBV27 - TRBJ1-2 -
CASSQLQGIEQYF TGTGCCAGCAGCCAACTACAGGGCATCGAGCAGTACTTC TRBV2 - TRBJ2-7 -
CASSVETGSLGDTQYF TGTGCCAGCAGCGTGGAGACCGGGTCCCTGGGGGATACGCAGTATTTT TRBV5-5 - TRBJ2-3 -
CASSLVRGYEQFF TGTGCCAGCAGCTTAGTTAGGGGCTATGAGCAGTTCTTC TRBV7-8 few TRBJ2-1 -